What follows are 27 T cell receptor beta chains derived from one specimen sequenced in a study of shared clonotypes between healthy human individuals (dated by TCRdb to about 2020). The library was generated by the immunoSEQ multiplex PCR assay. The clones in this table, taken by TCRdb from immuneACCESS, are in-frame only. Not every clone is retained; where verified, under half of the shortfall comes from an unresolved V gene, and the cause of the rest is unknown. The sample profile shows approximately 330,000 clones; roughly 70% of them were found once. Together, the top ten hold roughly a tenth of the sample. Sequencing was carried out using memory CD4+ T cells sorted from blood. The sample's cell subset or site label is to be understood as: CD45RA-negative fraction. The origin of the receptors is a man younger than 40 in good health.

There are many counts of this clone. This chain joins TRBV2 and TRBJ2-7; D is possibly TRBD1 or TRBD2 (5 bases each). This CDR3 contains 15 residues. Germline CDR1 is SNHLY and CDR2 is FYNNEI. V dropped 5 bases and J dropped 2 bases, with 16 bases sitting between them. The CDR3 reads CASSPRGTGTYEQYF. CDR3 coding DNA: TGTGCCAGCAGTCCAAGAGGGACGGGTACCTACGAGCAGTACTTC.

This chain connects TRBV20-1 to TRBJ1-4; perhaps TRBD1 as D (6 bases). This CDR3 is 10 amino acids long. V gave up 5 bases and J gave up 13 bases, with 11 bases separating them. Per the germline V gene, CDR1 is DFQATT and CDR2 is SNEGSKA (reference sequence). CDR3 coding DNA: TGCAGTGCTGGACAGAAAAGACTGTTTTTT. Its translation is CSAGQKRLFF.

The CDR3 loop is CASSPEAGGRRQYF. The CDR3 nucleotides are TGCGCCAGCAGCCCAGAGGCTGGCGGGAGAAGACAATACTTC. The chain is built from TRBV5-1 and TRBJ2-7; 7 nucleotides agree with TRBD2. Germline V gives CDR1 SGHRS, CDR2 YFSETQ. The CDR3 runs 14 residues. V lost 4 bases to trimming and J lost 13 bases; unmatched junction nucleotides: 17.

This clone appeared once. The V call is TRBV27, the J call TRBJ2-1, with D hard to call. CDR1 MNHEY and CDR2 SMNVEV come from the germline V gene (reference sequence). The CDR3 sequence is 13 residues long. V lost 6 bases and J lost 9, with 15 bases in between. The CDR3 is CASRMAYLGEQFF. DNA of the CDR3: TGTGCCAGCAGGATGGCCTACCTCGGTGAGCAGTTCTTC.

The V and J genes are TRBV10-3 and TRBJ1-1; 10 bases agree with TRBD1. V lost 6 bases, J lost 5 bases, and 6 bases stayed unmatched. CDR3 length equals 14 residues. Germline V gene sequence: CDR1 ENHRY, CDR2 SYGVKD. CDR3 DNA: TGTGCCATCAGAGGGGACAGGGGTCGAACTGAAGCTTTCTTT. It codes for CAIRGDRGRTEAFF.

The rearrangement links TRBV27 to TRBJ2-7, with 9 positions matching TRBD1. CDR3 length: 14 residues. V was pared by 5 bases and J by 5 bases, with 7 bases of the junction left unmatched. Germline CDR1 MNHEY, CDR2 SMNVEV (reference sequence). CDR3 in DNA: TGTGCCAGCAGTCCCTACAGGGGGCGCGACGAGCAGTACTTC. This encodes CASSPYRGRDEQYF.

The CDR3 DNA reads TGTGCCAGCAGTACGATAACCGGGACAGGGAACAACGAGCAGTACTTC. This encodes CASSTITGTGNNEQYF. V is TRBV27 and J is TRBJ2-7; 9 bases line up with TRBD1. Germline V lookup: CDR1 MNHEY, CDR2 SMNVEV (reference sequence). The CDR3 runs to 16 residues. The J segment lost 5 bases and the V segment lost 5 bases, leaving 13 bases of the junction unmatched.

This chain connects TRBV6-5 to TRBJ2-1, with unresolved D. In germline, CDR1 is MNHEY, CDR2 SVGAGI. Trimming stripped 4 bases from V and 8 bases from J, with 12 bases between. The CDR3 is 13 amino acids. The CDR3 is CASSSHSMDEQFF. In DNA form, the CDR3 reads TGTGCCAGCAGTTCCCATAGTATGGATGAGCAGTTCTTC.

This clone showed up just a few times. The J gene is TRBJ2-2, the V gene TRBV7-3; D gene uncertain. Germline V lookup: CDR1 SGHTA, CDR2 FQGTGA. V lost 1 base to trimming and J lost 2 bases, with 5 bases between them. This CDR3 has 14 residues. The CDR3 protein is CASSLKSNTGELFF. The CDR3 DNA follows: TGTGCCAGCAGCTTAAAGTCTAACACCGGGGAGCTGTTTTTT.

The rearrangement joins TRBV5-1 to TRBJ2-7; D may match TRBD1 or TRBD2 (5 bases each). V was trimmed by 2 bases and J by 0 bases, leaving 9 bases between them. CDR1 SGHRS and CDR2 YFSETQ come from the germline V gene. The CDR3 loop spans 14 amino acids. CDR3 region: CASSLGTDSYEQYF. CDR3 DNA: TGCGCCAGCAGCTTAGGGACCGACTCCTACGAGCAGTACTTC. Supplemented by reference TRBV5-1 and TRBJ2-7, the full variable domain reads KAGVTQTPRYLIKTRGQQVTLSCSPISGHRSVSWYQQTPGQGLQFLFEYFSETQRNKGNFPGRFSGRQFSNSRSEMNVSTLELGDSALYLCASSLGTDSYEQYFGPGTRLTVT.

This chain connects TRBV27 to TRBJ2-5; TRBD1 agrees at 7 bases. V was clipped by 8 bases and J by 5 bases; unmatched bases: 2. There are 11 residues in the CDR3. Germline CDR1 and CDR2: MNHEY and SMNVEV (reference sequence). CDR3 DNA sequence: TGTGCCAGCTCCAGGGGGGAGACCCAGTACTTC. Its protein product is CASSRGETQYF.

The CDR3 DNA reads as TGTGCCATCAGTGGGGGACAGGCAAGCTACGAGCAGTACTTC. This sequence encodes CAISGGQASYEQYF. The V and J genes are TRBV10-3 and TRBJ2-7; TRBD1 matches at 8 bases. This CDR3 contains 14 residues. Germline V gives CDR1 ENHRY, CDR2 SYGVKD. Trimming took 4 bases from V and 3 from J; bases not matched to a gene: 5.

This clone occurred many times. The gene calls are TRBV7-2 and TRBJ2-1, with D possibly TRBD2 on 6 matching bases. Trimming took 1 base from V and 15 from J, leaving 13 bases between them. CDR3 length: 12 amino acids. Germline V gene lookup returns CDR1 SGHTA and CDR2 FQGNSA. Here the CDR3 DNA reads TGTGCCAGCAGCTTAGAACTAGCCCTTCGGTTCTTC. This encodes CASSLELALRFF.

J is TRBJ1-2 and V is TRBV28; D might be TRBD1 (5 bases). The V and J ends lost 8 bases and 7 bases respectively, with 26 bases between them. Germline V lookup: CDR1 MDHEN, CDR2 SYDVKM. The CDR3 loop spans 16 amino acids. This CDR3 reads CASCPGGLRILSGYTF. DNA of the CDR3: TGTGCCAGCTGCCCCGGGGGACTGCGGATACTGAGTGGCTACACCTTC.

The chain uses TRBV2 and TRBJ2-5, with 8 bases lining up with TRBD1. Germline-derived CDR1 and CDR2 are SNHLY and FYNNEI. CDR3 length equals 16 residues. Germline trimming cut 6 bases from V and 4 bases from J; bases unmatched to any gene: 13. The CDR3 DNA follows: TGTGCCAGCAGGGGAGAGACAGGGGAACACGGAGAGACCCAGTACTTC. Translated: CASRGETGEHGETQYF.

V gene TRBV6-1 combines with J gene TRBJ1-4; possible D gene TRBD1, 6 bases. There are 14 residues in the CDR3. The germline gives CDR1 MNHNS, CDR2 SASEGT. V was clipped by 4 bases and J by 4 bases, with 10 bases between them. The DNA of the CDR3 is TGTGCCAGCAGTGGACAGGACTATAATGAAAAACTGTTTTTT. It encodes CASSGQDYNEKLFF.

The genes are TRBV29-1 and TRBJ2-5; 8 positions agree with TRBD2. In germline, CDR1 is SQVTM, CDR2 ANQGSEA. V shed 5 bases and J 4 bases; nucleotides not matched to a gene: 3. There are 12 residues in the CDR3. The CDR3 DNA sequence: TGCAGCGTTCGGACTAGCATAGAGACCCAGTACTTC. Its translation is CSVRTSIETQYF. The full variable domain, in which reference TRBV29-1 and TRBJ2-5 provide the parts outside the CDR3, is SAVISQKPSRDICQRGTSLTIQCQVDSQVTMMFWYRQQPGQSLTLIATANQGSEATYESGFVIDKFPISRPNLTFSTLTVSNMSPEDSSIYLCSVRTSIETQYFGPGTRLLVL.

This clone was seen at least ten times. The rearrangement links TRBV30 to TRBJ1-6; no definite D call. The length of the CDR3 is 12 residues. V was trimmed by 4 bases and J by 12 bases, leaving 13 bases between them. Germline V gene sequence: CDR1 GTSNPN, CDR2 SVGIG (reference sequence). The CDR3 DNA reads TGTGCCTGGACCCCAGGTGGGGAACCCCTCCACTTT. Translation gives CAWTPGGEPLHF.

This clone was seen a few times. The chain links TRBV5-5 to TRBJ1-5; unclear D gene. Trimming removed 1 base at V and 0 bases at J, with 8 bases between. Germline CDR1 SGHKS, CDR2 YYEKEE (reference sequence). The CDR3 loop spans 15 amino acids. CDR3 DNA: TGTGCCAGCAGCTTGACGGAGGATAGCAATCAGCCCCAGCATTTT. It is translated as CASSLTEDSNQPQHF.

This clone was counted a single time. The chain links TRBV29-1 to TRBJ2-7; perhaps TRBD1 as D (7 bases). V was trimmed by 4 bases and J by 6 bases, leaving 13 bases between them. Germline CDR1 reads SQVTM; CDR2 reads ANQGSEA. The CDR3 length is 12 residues. The CDR3 sequence: CSVVQGGFEQYF. CDR3 nucleotides: TGCAGCGTTGTGCAGGGGGGTTTCGAGCAGTACTTC.

The V gene is TRBV6-6, the J gene TRBJ1-2; TRBD1 is a possible D gene (6 bases). The CDR3 covers 14 residues. V lost 5 bases, J lost 2 bases, and 12 bases lay in between. Germline lookup yields CDR1 MNHNY and CDR2 SVGAGI (reference sequence). Here the CDR3 DNA reads TGTGCCAGCAGTCCCGTGGGGGGCAACTATGGCTACACCTTC. As protein: CASSPVGGNYGYTF.

The rearrangement uses TRBV7-2 and TRBJ1-2, with TRBD1 as a possible D gene (5 bases). This CDR3 has 13 amino acids. Trimming pared 5 bases from V and 8 bases from J, leaving 15 bases between. Germline lookup yields CDR1 SGHTA and CDR2 FQGNSA. As DNA, the CDR3 is TGTGCCAGCAGCCCGGGGACCGGACGCGGCTACACCTTC. It codes for CASSPGTGRGYTF. Full variable domain (remainder filled in from reference TRBV7-2 and TRBJ1-2): GAGVSQSPSNKVTEKGKDVELRCDPISGHTALYWYRQSLGQGLEFLIYFQGNSAPDKSGLPSDRFSAERTGGSVSTLTIQRTQQEDSAVYLCASSPGTGRGYTFGSGTRLTVV.

The V call is TRBV30, the J call TRBJ2-5; D ambiguous. CDR3 length equals 15 residues. The germline CDR1 and CDR2 sequences are GTSNPN and SVGIG (reference sequence). The V end lost 1 base, the J end lost 0 bases, and 12 bases lay between the germline ends. For the CDR3, the DNA is TGTGCCTGGAGTGAGTGGGCGGTCAACCAAGAGACCCAGTACTTC. Translated: CAWSEWAVNQETQYF.

This chain connects TRBV2 to TRBJ2-7, with 7 bases aligning to TRBD1. The CDR3 totals 13 residues. Germline CDR1 reads SNHLY; CDR2 reads FYNNEI. The J segment lost 5 bases and the V segment lost 5 bases, leaving 6 bases of the junction unmatched. CDR3 bases: TGTGCCAGCAGTCCAGACAGGGTTGACGAGCAGTACTTC. Translated, it gives CASSPDRVDEQYF.

The chain links TRBV10-1 to TRBJ1-2; D uncertain. Germline assignment: CDR1 WNHNN and CDR2 SYGVQD (reference sequence). Trimming removed 5 bases at V and 4 bases at J, with 20 bases between. The CDR3 totals 16 residues. CDR3 sequence reads: CASSPSRSRKTYGYTF. CDR3 sequence (DNA): TGCGCCAGCAGTCCATCCCGATCGCGAAAGACCTATGGCTACACCTTC.

V and J are TRBV6-5 and TRBJ1-1, with D possibly TRBD1 on 6 matching bases. The CDR3 runs to 13 residues. Between the trimmed V and J ends, which lost 7 bases and 6 bases, there was a span of 15 bases. Germline CDR1 and CDR2: MNHEY and SVGAGI. The CDR3, as DNA: TGTGCCAGCACCCCTGGGGGGGGCTCTGAAGCTTTCTTT. Translating it yields CASTPGGGSEAFF.

CDR3 nucleotides: TGTGCCAGCAGTCTACTCGAGGGCACTGAAGCTTTCTTT. Its translation is CASSLLEGTEAFF. The genes are TRBV7-6 and TRBJ1-1; D call uncertain. CDR3 size: 13 residues. The germline V gene has CDR1 SGHVS and CDR2 FNYEAQ. Deletions cut 6 bases from V and 4 bases from J, with 12 bases between.